This record looks at one T cell receptor (beta chain) sequence and its context. Its specificity is not known. TCRdb ran MiXCR on the reads and lists one entry per CDR3 protein. The data hold fewer than 1,000,000 distinct CDR3 sequences, with around 32% observed a single time. This record belongs to a study of T cell repertoires in cytomegalovirus infection. Overall study context: The authors used CMV epitopes that were HLA-C-restricted (recently identified) and HLA-B-restricted (well studied). Public TCR beta signatures indicated both CMV infection and matching HLA type.

CDR1 and CDR2 from the germline V gene are WNHNN and SYGVQD (reference sequence). Trimming took off 5 bases at V and 3 bases at J, with 10 bases between the two ends. This CDR3 contains 13 residues. General study findings and limits: The study found HLA-C-restricted CMV-specific TCR beta clonotypes dominating the ex vivo response.

The V gene is TRBV10-1, the J gene TRBJ2-5, with D possibly TRBD1 on 6 matching bases. The receptor comes from a human donor in good health (CMV status not recorded). Some clones in this sample may be carry-over from other donors' samples. The sequencing here drew on cultured CD8+ T cells from PBMCs, taken from culture after CMV antigen stimulation. The DNA of the CDR3 is TGCGCCAGCAGTCGTACAGGGAAAGAGACCCAGTACTTC. It codes for CASSRTGKETQYF.